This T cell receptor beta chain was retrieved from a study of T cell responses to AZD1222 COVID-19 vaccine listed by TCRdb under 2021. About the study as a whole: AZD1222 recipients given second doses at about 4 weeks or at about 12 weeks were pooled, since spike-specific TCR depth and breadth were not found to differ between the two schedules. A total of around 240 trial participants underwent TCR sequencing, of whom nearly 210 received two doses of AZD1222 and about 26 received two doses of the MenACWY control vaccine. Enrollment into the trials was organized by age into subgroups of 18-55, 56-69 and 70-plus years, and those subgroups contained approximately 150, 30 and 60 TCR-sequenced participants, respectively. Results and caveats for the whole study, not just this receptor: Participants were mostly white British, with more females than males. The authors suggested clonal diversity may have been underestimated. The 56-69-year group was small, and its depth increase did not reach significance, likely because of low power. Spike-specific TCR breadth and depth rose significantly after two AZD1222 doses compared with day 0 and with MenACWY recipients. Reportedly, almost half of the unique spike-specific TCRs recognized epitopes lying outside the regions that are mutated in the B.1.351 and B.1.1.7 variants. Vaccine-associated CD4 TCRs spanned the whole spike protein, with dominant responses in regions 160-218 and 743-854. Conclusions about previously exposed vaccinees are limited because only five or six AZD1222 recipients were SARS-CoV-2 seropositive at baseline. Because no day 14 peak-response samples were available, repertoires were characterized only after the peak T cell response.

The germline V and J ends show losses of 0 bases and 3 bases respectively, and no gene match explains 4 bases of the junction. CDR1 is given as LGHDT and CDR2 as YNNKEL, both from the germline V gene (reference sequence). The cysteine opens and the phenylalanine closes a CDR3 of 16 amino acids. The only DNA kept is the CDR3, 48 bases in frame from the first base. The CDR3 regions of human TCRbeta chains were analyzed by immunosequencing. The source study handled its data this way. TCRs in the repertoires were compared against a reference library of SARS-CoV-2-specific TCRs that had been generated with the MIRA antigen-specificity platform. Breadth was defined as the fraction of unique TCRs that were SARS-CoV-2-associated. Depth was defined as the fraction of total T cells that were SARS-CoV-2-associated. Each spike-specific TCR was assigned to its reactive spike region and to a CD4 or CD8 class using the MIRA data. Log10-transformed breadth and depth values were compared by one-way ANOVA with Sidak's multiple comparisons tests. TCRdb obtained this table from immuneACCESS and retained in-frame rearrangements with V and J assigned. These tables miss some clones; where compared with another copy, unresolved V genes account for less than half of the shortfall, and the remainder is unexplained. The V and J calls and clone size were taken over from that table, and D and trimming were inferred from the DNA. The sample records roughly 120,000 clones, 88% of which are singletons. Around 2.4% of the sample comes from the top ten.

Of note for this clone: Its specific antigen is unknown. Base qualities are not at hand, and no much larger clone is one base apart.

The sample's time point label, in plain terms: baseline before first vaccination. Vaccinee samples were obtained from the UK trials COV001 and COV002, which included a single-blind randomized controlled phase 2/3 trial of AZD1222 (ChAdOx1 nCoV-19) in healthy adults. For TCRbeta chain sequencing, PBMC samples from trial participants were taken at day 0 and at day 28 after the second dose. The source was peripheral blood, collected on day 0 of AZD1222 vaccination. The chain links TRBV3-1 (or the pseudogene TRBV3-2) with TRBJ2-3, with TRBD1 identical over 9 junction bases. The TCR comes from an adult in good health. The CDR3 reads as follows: CASSQDLQGATDTQYF. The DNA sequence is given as TGTGCCAGCAGCCAAGACTTACAGGGGGCAACAGATACGCAGTATTTT.